The source of this T cell receptor beta chain is a study of shared clonotypes between healthy human individuals. Each cell subset's genomic DNA was divided evenly among several immunoSEQ plates. Some clones are missing from TCRdb's copy, which holds only in-frame ones; the method was immunoSEQ multiplex PCR. The table shows more than 2,000,000 clones, with 85% to 95% occurring only once. Trimming took 0 bases from V and 0 from J, leaving 14 bases between them. The CDR3 totals 18 residues. The germline V gene has CDR1 LGHNA and CDR2 YSLEER. The receptor comes from a man younger than 30 in good health. The chain joins TRBV4-3 to TRBJ1-4, with D possibly matching TRBD1 (6 bases). The sample was naive CD4+ T cells sorted from blood. Noted subset: CD45RA+ positively selected. The CDR3, as DNA: TGCGCCAGCAGCCAAGATCAGACAGGAGATGCAACTAATGAAAAACTGTTTTTT. It encodes CASSQDQTGDATNEKLFF.